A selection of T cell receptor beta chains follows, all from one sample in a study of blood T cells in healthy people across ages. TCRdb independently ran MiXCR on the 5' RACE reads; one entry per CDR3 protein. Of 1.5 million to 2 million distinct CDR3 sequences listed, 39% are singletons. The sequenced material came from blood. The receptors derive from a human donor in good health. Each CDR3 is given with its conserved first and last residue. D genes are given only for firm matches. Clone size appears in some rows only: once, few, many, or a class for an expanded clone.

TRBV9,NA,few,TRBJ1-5,CASSLRPSWSNQPQHF,TGTGCCAGCAGCCTACGTCCGTCGTGGAGCAATCAGCCCCAGCATTTT
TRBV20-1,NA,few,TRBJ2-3,CSAWDQTDTQYF,TGCAGTGCTTGGGACCAAACAGATACGCAGTATTTT
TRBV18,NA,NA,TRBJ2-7,CASSPPGTAYYEQYF,TGTGCCAGCTCACCACCCGGGACGGCTTACTACGAGCAGTACTTC
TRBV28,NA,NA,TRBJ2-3,CASRVGGTDTDTQYF,TGTGCCAGCAGGGTCGGCGGGACCGACACAGATACGCAGTATTTT
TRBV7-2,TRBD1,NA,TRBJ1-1,CASSLVGGQQGATEAFF,TGTGCCAGCAGCTTAGTGGGGGGGCAACAGGGGGCGACTGAAGCTTTCTTT
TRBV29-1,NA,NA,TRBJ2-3,CSVEVQGHDTQYF,TGCAGCGTTGAAGTCCAGGGTCACGATACGCAGTATTTT
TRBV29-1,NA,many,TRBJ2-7,CSAGRRDEQYF,TGCAGCGCCGGACGAAGGGACGAGCAGTACTTC
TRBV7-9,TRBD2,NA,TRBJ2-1,CASSWTSGEYNEQFF,TGTGCCAGCAGCTGGACTAGCGGGGAGTACAATGAGCAGTTCTTC
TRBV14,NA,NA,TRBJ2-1,CASSQFGGRNEQFF,TGTGCCAGCAGCCAATTTGGAGGGCGCAATGAGCAGTTCTTC
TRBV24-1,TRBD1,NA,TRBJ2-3,CATSDPGTDSTDTQYF,TGTGCCACCAGTGACCCAGGGACAGATTCCACAGATACGCAGTATTTT
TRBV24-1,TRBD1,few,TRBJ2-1,CATSDPGQGAYNEQFF,TGTGCCACCAGTGACCCGGGACAGGGCGCCTACAATGAGCAGTTCTTC
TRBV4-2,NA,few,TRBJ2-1,CASSQVQQTNNEQFF,TGTGCCAGCAGCCAAGTTCAACAGACCAACAATGAGCAGTTCTTC
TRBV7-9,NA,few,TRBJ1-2,CASSLVLPGHGYTF,TGTGCCAGCAGCTTAGTGCTCCCAGGGCATGGCTACACCTTC
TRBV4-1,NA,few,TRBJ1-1,CASSQDEAGRNTEAFF,TGCGCCAGCAGCCAAGATGAGGCAGGGCGGAACACTGAAGCTTTCTTT
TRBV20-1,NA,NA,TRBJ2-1,CSATRVEGGALEQFF,TGCAGTGCTACCAGAGTGGAGGGGGGGGCCCTTGAGCAGTTCTTC
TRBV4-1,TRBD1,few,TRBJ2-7,CASGDRVGYEQYF,TGCGCCAGCGGCGACAGGGTAGGTTACGAGCAGTACTTC
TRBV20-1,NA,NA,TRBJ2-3,CSARDVGGLYTQYF,TGCAGTGCTAGAGATGTGGGGGGGCTCTATACGCAGTATTTT
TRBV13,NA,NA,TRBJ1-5,CASSLGGKYGQPQHF,TGTGCCAGCAGCTTGGGCGGAAAGTACGGTCAGCCCCAGCATTTT
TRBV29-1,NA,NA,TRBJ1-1,CSVDGQIPEAFF,TGCAGCGTTGATGGACAGATACCTGAAGCTTTCTTT
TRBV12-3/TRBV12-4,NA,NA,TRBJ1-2,CASSLTSPGLGYTF,TGTGCCAGCAGTTTAACCTCCCCGGGGCTTGGCTACACCTTC
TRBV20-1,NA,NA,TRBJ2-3,CSARKSDTQYF,TGCAGTGCTAGGAAATCAGATACGCAGTATTTT
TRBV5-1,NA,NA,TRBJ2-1,CACSLVAGTTYNEQFF,TGCGCCTGCAGCTTGGTGGCGGGCACAACCTACAATGAGCAGTTCTTC
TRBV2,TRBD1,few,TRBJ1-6,CASSDRGIGNSPLHF,TGTGCCAGCAGTGACAGGGGGATCGGTAATTCACCCCTCCACTTT
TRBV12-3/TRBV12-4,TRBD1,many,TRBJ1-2,CASRGQGAVDGYTF,TGTGCCAGCAGGGGACAGGGGGCGGTGGATGGCTACACCTTC
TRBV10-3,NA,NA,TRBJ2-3,CAISPPGGHITDTQYF,TGTGCCATCTCCCCCCCGGGGGGCCATATCACAGATACGCAGTATTTT
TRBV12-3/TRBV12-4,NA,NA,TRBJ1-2,CASSFMQDYGYTF,TGTGCCAGCAGTTTTATGCAGGACTATGGCTACACCTTC
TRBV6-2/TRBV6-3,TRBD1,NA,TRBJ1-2,CASSEDRGLGYGYTF,TGTGCCAGCAGTGAGGACAGGGGGCTCGGCTATGGCTACACCTTC
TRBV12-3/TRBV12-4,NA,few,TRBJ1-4,CASSSWGAEKLFF,TGTGCCAGCAGTTCGTGGGGTGCGGAAAAACTGTTTTTT
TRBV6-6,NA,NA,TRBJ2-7,CASSPTTGPPYEQYF,TGTGCCAGCAGTCCCACGACAGGTCCCCCCTACGAGCAGTACTTC
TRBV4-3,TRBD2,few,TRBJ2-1,CASSQDQRGAYNEQFF,TGCGCCAGCAGCCAAGATCAGCGGGGGGCGTACAATGAGCAGTTCTTC
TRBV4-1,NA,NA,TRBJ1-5,CASSHDDMQPQHF,TGCGCCAGCAGCCACGACGATATGCAGCCCCAGCATTTT
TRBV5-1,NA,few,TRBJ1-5,CASSLGPGSNQPQHF,TGTGCCAGCAGCTTAGGCCCCGGTAGCAATCAGCCCCAGCATTTT
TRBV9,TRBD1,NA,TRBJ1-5,CASSLDRDWSPQHF,TGTGCCAGCAGCTTAGACAGGGACTGGTCGCCCCAGCATTTT
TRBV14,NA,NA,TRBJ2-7,CASTSKGTHPLRNPSRYEQYF,TGTGCCAGCACCAGCAAGGGTACCCATCCACTCAGAAACCCATCCCGCTACGAGCAGTACTTC
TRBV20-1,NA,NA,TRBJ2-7,CRATSTAYEQYF,TGCAGGGCAACCTCGACAGCCTACGAGCAGTACTTC
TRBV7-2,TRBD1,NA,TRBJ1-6,CASSPRTGETSPLHF,TGTGCCAGCAGCCCCCGGACAGGGGAGACTTCACCCCTCCACTTT
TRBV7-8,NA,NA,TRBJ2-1,CTSSARRTQRNEQFF,TGTACCAGCAGCGCCCGGCGAACGCAGAGGAATGAGCAGTTCTTC
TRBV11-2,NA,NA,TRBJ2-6,CASSLVLSSGANVLTF,TGTGCCAGCAGCTTAGTCCTGAGCTCTGGGGCCAACGTCCTGACTTTC
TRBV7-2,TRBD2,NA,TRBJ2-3,CASSLARGVNTDTQYF,TGTGCCAGCAGCTTAGCACGGGGGGTTAACACAGATACGCAGTATTTT
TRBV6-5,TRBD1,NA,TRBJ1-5,CASSTQGPGQPQHF,TGTGCCAGCAGCACACAGGGGCCCGGTCAGCCCCAGCATTTT
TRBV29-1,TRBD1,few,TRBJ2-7,CSVVGAEPGQGPHEQYF,TGCAGCGTTGTTGGGGCTGAACCGGGACAGGGTCCCCACGAGCAGTACTTC
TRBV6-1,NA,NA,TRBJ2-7,CASSEDRSYEQYF,TGTGCCAGCAGTGAGGACAGATCCTACGAGCAGTACTTC
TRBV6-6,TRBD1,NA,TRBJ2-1,CASSYVWDREGNEQFF,TGTGCCAGCAGTTACGTGTGGGACAGGGAGGGGAATGAGCAGTTCTTC
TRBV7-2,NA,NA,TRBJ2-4,CASSFSVLTLGEQYF,TGTGCCAGCAGCTTTAGCGTCCTCACCCTCGGGGAGCAGTACTTC
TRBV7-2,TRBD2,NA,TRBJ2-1,CASSSQGAGDEQFF,TGTGCCAGCAGCTCCCAAGGAGCGGGGGATGAGCAGTTCTTC
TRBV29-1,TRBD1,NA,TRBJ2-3,CSGAGGRLTDTQYF,TGCAGCGGTGCAGGGGGAAGGCTCACAGATACGCAGTATTTT
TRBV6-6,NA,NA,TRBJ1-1,CASRIEQLNAEAFF,TGTGCCAGCAGGATAGAACAGCTGAACGCTGAAGCTTTCTTT
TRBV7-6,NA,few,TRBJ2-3,CASSLEVSGADTQYF,TGTGCCAGCAGCTTAGAGGTTAGCGGCGCAGATACGCAGTATTTT
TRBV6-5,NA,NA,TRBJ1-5,CASRPRGIFQPQHF,TGTGCCAGCAGGCCGCGGGGTATATTTCAGCCCCAGCATTTT
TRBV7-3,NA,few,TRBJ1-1,CASSILGDTEAFF,TGTGCCAGCAGCATCCTGGGTGACACTGAAGCTTTCTTT
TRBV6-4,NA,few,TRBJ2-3,CASSDGSGADMQDF,TGTGCCAGCAGTGACGGCAGTGGGGCAGATATGCAGGATTTT
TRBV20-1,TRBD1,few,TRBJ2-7,CSTSRDRSYEQYF,TGCAGTACAAGTAGGGACAGGTCCTACGAGCAGTACTTC